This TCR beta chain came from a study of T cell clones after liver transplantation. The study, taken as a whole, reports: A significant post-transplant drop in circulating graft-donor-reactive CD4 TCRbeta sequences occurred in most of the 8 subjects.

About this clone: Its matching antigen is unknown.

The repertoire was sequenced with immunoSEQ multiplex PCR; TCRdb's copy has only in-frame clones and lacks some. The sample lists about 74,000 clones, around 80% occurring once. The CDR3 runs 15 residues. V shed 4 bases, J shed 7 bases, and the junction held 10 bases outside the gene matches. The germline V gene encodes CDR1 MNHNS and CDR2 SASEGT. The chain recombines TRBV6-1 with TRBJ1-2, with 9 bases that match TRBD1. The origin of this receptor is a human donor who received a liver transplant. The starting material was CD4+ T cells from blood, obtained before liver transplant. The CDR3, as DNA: TGTGCCAGCAGTGTCAGGAACAGGGGGCTTCTTGGCTACACCTTC. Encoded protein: CASSVRNRGLLGYTF.